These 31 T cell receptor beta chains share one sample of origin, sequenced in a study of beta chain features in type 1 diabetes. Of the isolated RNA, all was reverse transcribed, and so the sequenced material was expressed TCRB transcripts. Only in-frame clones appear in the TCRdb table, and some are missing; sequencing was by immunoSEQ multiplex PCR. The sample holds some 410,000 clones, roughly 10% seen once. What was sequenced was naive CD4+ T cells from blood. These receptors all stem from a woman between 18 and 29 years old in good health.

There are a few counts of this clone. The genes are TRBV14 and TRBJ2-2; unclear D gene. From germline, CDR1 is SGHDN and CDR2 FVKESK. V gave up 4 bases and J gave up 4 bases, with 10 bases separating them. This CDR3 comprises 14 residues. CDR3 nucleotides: TGTGCCAGCAGCCCACCACTTGTCACCGGGGAGCTGTTTTTT. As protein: CASSPPLVTGELFF.

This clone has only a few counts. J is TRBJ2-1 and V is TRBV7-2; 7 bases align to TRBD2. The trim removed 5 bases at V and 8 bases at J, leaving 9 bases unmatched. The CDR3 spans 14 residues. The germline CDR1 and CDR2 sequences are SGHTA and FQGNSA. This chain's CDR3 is CASSPRTSRYEQFF. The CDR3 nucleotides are TGTGCCAGCAGCCCCAGGACTAGTAGGTATGAGCAGTTCTTC.

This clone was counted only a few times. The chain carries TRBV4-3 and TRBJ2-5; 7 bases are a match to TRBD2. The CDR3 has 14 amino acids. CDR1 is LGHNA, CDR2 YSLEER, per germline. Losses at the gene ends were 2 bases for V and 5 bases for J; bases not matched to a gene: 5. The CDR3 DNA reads TGCGCCAGCAGCCAACGGGGAGGGAGGGAGACCCAGTACTTC. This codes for CASSQRGGRETQYF.

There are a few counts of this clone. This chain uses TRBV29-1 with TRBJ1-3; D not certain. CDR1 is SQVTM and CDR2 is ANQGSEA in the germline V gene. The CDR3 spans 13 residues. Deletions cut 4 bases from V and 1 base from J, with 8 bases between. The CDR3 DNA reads TGCAGCGTTGGGATGGGATCTGGAAACACCATATATTTT. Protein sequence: CSVGMGSGNTIYF. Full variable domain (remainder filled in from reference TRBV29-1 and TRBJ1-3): SAVISQKPSRDICQRGTSLTIQCQVDSQVTMMFWYRQQPGQSLTLIATANQGSEATYESGFVIDKFPISRPNLTFSTLTVSNMSPEDSSIYLCSVGMGSGNTIYFGEGSWLTVV.

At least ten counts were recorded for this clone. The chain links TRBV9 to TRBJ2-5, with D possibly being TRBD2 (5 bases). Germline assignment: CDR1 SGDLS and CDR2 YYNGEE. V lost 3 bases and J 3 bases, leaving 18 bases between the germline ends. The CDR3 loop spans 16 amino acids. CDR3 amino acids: CASSALGGTNKETQYF. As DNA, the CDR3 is TGTGCCAGCAGCGCCCTCGGAGGCACCAATAAAGAGACCCAGTACTTC.

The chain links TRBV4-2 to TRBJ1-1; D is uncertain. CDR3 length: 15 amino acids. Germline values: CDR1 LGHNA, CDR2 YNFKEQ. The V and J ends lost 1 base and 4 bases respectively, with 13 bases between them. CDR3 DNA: TGTGCCAGCAGCCAAGGGCTGGCTGCTGCCACTGAAGCTTTCTTT. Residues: CASSQGLAAATEAFF.

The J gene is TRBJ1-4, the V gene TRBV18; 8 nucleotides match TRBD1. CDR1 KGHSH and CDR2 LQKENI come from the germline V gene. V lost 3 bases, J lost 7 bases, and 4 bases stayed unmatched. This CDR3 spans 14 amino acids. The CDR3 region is CASSPTGTGEKLFF. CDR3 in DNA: TGTGCCAGCTCACCTACCGGGACAGGTGAAAAACTGTTTTTT.

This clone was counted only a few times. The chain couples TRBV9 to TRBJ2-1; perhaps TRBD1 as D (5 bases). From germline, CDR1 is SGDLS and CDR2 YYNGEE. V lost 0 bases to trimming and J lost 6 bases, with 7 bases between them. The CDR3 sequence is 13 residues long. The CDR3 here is CASSVGQTNEQFF. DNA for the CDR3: TGTGCCAGCAGCGTAGGACAGACCAATGAGCAGTTCTTC.

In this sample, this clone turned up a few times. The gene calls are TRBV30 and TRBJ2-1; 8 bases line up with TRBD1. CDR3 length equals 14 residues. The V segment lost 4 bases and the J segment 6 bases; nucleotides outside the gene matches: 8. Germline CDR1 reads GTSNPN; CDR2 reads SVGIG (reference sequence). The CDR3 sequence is CAWKTGVRGNEQFF. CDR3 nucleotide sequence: TGTGCCTGGAAGACAGGGGTACGAGGCAATGAGCAGTTCTTC.

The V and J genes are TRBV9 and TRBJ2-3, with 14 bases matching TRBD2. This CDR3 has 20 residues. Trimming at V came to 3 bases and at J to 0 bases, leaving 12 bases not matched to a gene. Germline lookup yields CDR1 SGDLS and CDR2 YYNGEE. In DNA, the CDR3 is TGTGCCAGCAGCGCTAGTGGGACTAGCGGGGGCCCCCTCAGCACAGATACGCAGTATTTT. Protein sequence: CASSASGTSGGPLSTDTQYF.

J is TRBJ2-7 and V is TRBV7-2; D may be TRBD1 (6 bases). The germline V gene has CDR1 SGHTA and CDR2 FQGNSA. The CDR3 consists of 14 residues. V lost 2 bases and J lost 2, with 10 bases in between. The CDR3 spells CASSLLAGAYEQYV. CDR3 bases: TGTGCCAGCAGCTTATTGGCAGGGGCCTACGAGCAGTACGTC.

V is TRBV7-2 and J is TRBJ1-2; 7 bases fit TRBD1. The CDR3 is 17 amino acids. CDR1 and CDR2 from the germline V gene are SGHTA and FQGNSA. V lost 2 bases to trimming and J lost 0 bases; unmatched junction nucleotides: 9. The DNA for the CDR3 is TGTGCCAGCAGCTTAAGGGACAGCCTAATTTCTAACTATGGCTACACCTTC. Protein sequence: CASSLRDSLISNYGYTF.

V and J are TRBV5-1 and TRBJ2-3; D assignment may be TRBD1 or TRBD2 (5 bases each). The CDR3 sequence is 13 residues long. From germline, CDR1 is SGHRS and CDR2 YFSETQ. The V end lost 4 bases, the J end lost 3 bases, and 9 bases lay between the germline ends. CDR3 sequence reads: CASSPRETDTQYF. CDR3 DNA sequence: TGCGCCAGCAGCCCCAGGGAGACAGATACGCAGTATTTT. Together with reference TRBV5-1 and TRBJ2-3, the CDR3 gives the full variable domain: KAGVTQTPRYLIKTRGQQVTLSCSPISGHRSVSWYQQTPGQGLQFLFEYFSETQRNKGNFPGRFSGRQFSNSRSEMNVSTLELGDSALYLCASSPRETDTQYFGPGTRLTVL.

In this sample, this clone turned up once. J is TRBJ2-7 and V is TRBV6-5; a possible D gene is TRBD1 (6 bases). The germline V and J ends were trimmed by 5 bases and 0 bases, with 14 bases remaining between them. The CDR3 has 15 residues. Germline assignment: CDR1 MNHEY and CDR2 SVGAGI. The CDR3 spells CASSAQGTSSYEQYF. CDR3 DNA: TGTGCCAGCAGTGCACAGGGTACTAGCTCCTACGAGCAGTACTTC.

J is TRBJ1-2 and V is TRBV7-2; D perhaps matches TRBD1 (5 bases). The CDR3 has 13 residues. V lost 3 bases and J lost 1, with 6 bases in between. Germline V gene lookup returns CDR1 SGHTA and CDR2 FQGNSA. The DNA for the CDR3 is TGTGCCAGCAGCTTTGACAGTAACTATGGCTACACCTTC. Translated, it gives CASSFDSNYGYTF.

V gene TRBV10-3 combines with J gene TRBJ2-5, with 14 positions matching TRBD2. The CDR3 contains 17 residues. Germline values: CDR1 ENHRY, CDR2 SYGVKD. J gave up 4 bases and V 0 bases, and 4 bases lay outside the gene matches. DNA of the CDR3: TGTGCCATCAGTGAGTCGCCGGGACTAGCGGGAGCAGAGACCCAGTACTTC. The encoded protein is CAISESPGLAGAETQYF.

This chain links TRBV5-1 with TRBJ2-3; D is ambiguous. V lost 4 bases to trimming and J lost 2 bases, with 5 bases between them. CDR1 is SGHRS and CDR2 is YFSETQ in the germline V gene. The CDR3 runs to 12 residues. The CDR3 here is CASSVDTDTQYF. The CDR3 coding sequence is TGCGCCAGCAGCGTGGACACAGATACGCAGTATTTT.

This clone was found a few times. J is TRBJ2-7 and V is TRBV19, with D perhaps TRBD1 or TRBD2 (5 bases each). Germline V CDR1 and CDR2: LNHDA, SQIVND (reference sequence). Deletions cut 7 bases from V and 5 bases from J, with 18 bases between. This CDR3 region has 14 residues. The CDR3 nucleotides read TGTGCCAGTACTCCGGGACGGCTCCTTGACGAGCAGTACTTC. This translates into CASTPGRLLDEQYF.

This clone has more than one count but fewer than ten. The chain's CDR3 is CASSSPGRNYEQYV. In DNA, the CDR3 is TGTGCCAGCAGTTCCCCAGGGAGGAATTACGAGCAGTACGTC. The chain combines TRBV28 with TRBJ2-7, with D perhaps matching TRBD2 (6 bases). CDR3 size: 14 residues. V lost 4 bases, J lost 4 bases, and 14 bases lay in between. Germline V gene data show CDR1 as MDHEN and CDR2 as SYDVKM.

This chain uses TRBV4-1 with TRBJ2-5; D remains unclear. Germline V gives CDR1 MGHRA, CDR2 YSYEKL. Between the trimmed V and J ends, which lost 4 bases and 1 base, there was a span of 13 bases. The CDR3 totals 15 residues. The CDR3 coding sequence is TGCGCCAGCAGCCGGATCGGAGTTGGCCAAGAGACCCAGTACTTC. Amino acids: CASSRIGVGQETQYF.

The CDR3 DNA sequence: TGCGCCAGCAGCCTGCGGGAGGGAGGGCAGCCCCAGCATTTT. Protein sequence: CASSLREGGQPQHF. V usage is TRBV4-3 and J usage is TRBJ1-5; D is uncertain. Germline assignment: CDR1 LGHNA and CDR2 YSLEER. V was shortened by 4 bases and J by 7 bases, with 14 bases between the two germline ends. The CDR3 is made up of 14 amino acids.

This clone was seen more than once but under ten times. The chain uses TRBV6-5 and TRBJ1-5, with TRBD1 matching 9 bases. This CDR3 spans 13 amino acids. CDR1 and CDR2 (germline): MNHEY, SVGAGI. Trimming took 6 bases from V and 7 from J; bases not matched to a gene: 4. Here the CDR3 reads CASRRQGGQPQHF. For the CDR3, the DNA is TGTGCCAGCAGGCGACAGGGGGGGCAGCCCCAGCATTTT.

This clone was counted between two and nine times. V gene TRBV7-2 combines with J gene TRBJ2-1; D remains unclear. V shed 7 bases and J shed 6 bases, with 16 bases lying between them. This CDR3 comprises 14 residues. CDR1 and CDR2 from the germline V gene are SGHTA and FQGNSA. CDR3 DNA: TGTGCCAGCAACGGTCCGAGCTCCCCCAATGAGCAGTTCTTC. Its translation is CASNGPSSPNEQFF.

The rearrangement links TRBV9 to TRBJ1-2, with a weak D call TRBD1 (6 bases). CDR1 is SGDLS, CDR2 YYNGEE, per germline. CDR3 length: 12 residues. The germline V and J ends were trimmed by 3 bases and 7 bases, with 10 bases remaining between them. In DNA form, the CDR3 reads TGTGCCAGCAGCGGAACAGGGTCTGGCTACACCTTC. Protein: CASSGTGSGYTF.

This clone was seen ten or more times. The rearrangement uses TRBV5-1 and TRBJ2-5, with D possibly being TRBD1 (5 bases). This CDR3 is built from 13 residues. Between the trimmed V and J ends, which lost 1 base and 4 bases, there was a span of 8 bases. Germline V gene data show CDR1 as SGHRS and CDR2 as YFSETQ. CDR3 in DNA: TGCGCCAGCAGCTTGCCAGGGCTAGAGACCCAGTACTTC. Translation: CASSLPGLETQYF.

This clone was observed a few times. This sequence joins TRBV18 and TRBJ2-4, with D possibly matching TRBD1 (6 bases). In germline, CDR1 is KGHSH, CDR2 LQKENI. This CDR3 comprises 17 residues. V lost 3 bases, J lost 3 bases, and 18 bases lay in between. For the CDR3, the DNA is TGTGCCAGCTCACCGCCAACAGGGTCGTGGGTCAAAAACATTCAGTACTTC. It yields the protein CASSPPTGSWVKNIQYF.

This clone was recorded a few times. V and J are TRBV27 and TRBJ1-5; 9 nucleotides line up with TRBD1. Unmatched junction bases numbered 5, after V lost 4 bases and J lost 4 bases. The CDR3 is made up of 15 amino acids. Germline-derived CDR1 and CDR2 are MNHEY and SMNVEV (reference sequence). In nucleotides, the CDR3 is TGTGCCAGCAGTTCGGACAGGGGTGTTAATCAGCCCCAGCATTTT. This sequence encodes CASSSDRGVNQPQHF.

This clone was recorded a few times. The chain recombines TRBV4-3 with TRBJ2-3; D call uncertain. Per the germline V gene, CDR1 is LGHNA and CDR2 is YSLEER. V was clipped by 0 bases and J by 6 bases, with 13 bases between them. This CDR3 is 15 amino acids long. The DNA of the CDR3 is TGCGCCAGCAGCCAAGATTGGTTTAATAGGGATACGCAGTATTTT. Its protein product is CASSQDWFNRDTQYF.

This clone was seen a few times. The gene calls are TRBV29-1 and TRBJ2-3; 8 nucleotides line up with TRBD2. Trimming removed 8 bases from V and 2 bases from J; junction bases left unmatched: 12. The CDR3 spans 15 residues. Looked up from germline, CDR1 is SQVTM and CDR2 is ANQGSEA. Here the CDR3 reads CSLLAGAGVTDTQYF. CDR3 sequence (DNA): TGCAGCCTCCTGGCAGGAGCGGGGGTCACAGATACGCAGTATTTT.

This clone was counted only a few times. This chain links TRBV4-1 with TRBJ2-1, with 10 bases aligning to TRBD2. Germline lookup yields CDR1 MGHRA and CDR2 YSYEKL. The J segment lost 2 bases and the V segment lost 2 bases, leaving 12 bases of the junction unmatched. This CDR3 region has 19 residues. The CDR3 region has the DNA TGCGCCAGCAGCCAAATCCTAGCGGGGGTTTCCATTGCCTACAATGAGCAGTTCTTC. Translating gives CASSQILAGVSIAYNEQFF.

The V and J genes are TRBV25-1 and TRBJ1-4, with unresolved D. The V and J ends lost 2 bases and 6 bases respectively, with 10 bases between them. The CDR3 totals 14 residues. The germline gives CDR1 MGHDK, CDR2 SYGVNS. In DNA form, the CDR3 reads TGTGCCAGCAGTGAACCACTTGGGGATGAAAAACTGTTTTTT. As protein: CASSEPLGDEKLFF. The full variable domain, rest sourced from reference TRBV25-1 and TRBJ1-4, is EADIYQTPRYLVIGTGKKITLECSQTMGHDKMYWYQQDPGMELHLIHYSYGVNSTEKGDLSSESTVSRIRTEHFPLTLESARPSHTSQYLCASSEPLGDEKLFFGSGTQLSVL.